This T cell receptor beta chain was retrieved from a study of control samples from healthy donors and cancer patients. TCRdb keeps only in-frame clones here, not all; method: immunoSEQ multiplex PCR. The table lists 90,000 to 100,000 clones, about four fifths of them singletons. A note on this clone: The identical CDR3 is also encoded by other nucleotide sequences in the sample.

This receptor was obtained from a woman aged 25-40 years in good health. The sequenced sample consisted of blood.

CDR3 in amino acids: CASSVATGGETQYF. The DNA of the CDR3 is TGTGCCAGCAGCGTAGCTACAGGGGGGGAGACCCAGTACTTC. The V call is TRBV9, the J call TRBJ2-5; 8 nucleotides align to TRBD1. The V segment lost 0 bases and the J segment 5 bases; nucleotides outside the gene matches: 3. The CDR3 runs 14 residues. Germline CDR1 and CDR2: SGDLS and YYNGEE. The complete variable domain, with remaining parts taken from reference TRBV9 and TRBJ2-5, reads DSGVTQTPKHLITATGQRVTLRCSPRSGDLSVYWYQQSLDQGLQFLIQYYNGEERAKGNILERFSAQQFPDLHSELNLSSLELGDSALYFCASSVATGGETQYFGPGTRLLVL.